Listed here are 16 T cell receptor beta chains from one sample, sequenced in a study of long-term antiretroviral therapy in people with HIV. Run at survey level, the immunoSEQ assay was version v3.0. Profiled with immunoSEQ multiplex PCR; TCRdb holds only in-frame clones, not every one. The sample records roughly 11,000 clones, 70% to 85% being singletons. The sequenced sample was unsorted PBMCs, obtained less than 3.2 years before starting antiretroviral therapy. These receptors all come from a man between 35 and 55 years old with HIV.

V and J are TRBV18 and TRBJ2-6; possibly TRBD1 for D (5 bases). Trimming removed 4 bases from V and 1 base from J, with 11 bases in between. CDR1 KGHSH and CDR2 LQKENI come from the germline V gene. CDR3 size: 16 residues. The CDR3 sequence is CASSRNTGSGANVLTF. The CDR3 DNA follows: TGTGCCAGCTCACGGAATACAGGTTCTGGGGCCAACGTCCTGACTTTC.

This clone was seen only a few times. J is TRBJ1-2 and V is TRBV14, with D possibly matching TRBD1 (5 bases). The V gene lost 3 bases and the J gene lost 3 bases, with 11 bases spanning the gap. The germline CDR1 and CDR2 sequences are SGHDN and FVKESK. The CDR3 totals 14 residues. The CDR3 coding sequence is TGTGCCAGCAGCCACACCGGGACGGACTATGGCTACACCTTC. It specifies CASSHTGTDYGYTF.

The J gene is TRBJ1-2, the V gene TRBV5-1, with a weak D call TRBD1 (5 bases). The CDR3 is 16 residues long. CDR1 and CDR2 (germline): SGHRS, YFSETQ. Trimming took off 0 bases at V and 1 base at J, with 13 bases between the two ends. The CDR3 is CASSLGEGIDNYGYTF. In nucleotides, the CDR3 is TGCGCCAGCAGCTTGGGAGAGGGGATAGATAACTATGGCTACACCTTC.

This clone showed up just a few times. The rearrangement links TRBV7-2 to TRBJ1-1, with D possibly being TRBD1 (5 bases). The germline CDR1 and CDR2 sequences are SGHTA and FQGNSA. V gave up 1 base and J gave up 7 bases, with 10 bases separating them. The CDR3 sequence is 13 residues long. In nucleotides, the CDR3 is TGTGCCAGCAGCTTAGGTCCAGGGCGTGAAGCTTTCTTT. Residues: CASSLGPGREAFF.

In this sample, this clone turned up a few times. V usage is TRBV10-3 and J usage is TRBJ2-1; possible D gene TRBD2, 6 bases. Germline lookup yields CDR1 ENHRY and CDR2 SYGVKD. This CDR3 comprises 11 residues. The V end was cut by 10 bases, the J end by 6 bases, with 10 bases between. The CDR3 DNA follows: TGTGCCAGCGAGACTAGCAATGAGCAGTTCTTC. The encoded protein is CASETSNEQFF.

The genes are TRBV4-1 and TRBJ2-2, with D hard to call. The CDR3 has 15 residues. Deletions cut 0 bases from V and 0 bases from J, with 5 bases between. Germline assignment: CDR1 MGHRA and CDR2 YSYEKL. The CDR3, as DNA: TGCGCCAGCAGCCAAGATCTAGCGAACACCGGGGAGCTGTTTTTT. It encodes CASSQDLANTGELFF.

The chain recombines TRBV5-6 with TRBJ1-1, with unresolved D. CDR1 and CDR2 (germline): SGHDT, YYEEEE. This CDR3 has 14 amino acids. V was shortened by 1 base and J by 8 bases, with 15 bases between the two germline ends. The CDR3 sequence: CASSLRASWAEAFF. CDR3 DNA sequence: TGTGCCAGCAGCTTGAGGGCTTCCTGGGCAGAAGCTTTCTTT.

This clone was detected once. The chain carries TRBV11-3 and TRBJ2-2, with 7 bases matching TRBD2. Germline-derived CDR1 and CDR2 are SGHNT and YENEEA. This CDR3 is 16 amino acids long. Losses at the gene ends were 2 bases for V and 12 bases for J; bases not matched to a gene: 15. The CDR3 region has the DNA TGTGCCAGCAGCTTAAGGGCGGGAGCCCCCCCCGAGAAGCTGTTTTTT. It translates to CASSLRAGAPPEKLFF.

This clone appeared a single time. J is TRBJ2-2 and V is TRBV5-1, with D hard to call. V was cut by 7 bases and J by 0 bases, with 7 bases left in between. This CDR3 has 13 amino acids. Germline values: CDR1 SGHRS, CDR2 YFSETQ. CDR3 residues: CASGVTNTGELFF. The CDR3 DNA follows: TGCGCCAGCGGGGTGACGAACACCGGGGAGCTGTTTTTT. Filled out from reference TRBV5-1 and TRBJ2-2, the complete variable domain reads KAGVTQTPRYLIKTRGQQVTLSCSPISGHRSVSWYQQTPGQGLQFLFEYFSETQRNKGNFPGRFSGRQFSNSRSEMNVSTLELGDSALYLCASGVTNTGELFFGEGSRLTVL.

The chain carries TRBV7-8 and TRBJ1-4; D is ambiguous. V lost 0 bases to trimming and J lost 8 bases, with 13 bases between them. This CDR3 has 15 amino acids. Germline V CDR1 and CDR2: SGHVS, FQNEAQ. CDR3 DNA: TGTGCCAGCAGCTTAGCGGGAACCCTTCGGGAAAAACTGTTTTTT. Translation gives CASSLAGTLREKLFF.

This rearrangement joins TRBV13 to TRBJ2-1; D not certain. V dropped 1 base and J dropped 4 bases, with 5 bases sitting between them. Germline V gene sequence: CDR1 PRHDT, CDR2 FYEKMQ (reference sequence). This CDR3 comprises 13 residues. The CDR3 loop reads CASSLERYNEQFF. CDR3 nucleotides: TGTGCCAGCAGCTTAGAGAGGTACAATGAGCAGTTCTTC.

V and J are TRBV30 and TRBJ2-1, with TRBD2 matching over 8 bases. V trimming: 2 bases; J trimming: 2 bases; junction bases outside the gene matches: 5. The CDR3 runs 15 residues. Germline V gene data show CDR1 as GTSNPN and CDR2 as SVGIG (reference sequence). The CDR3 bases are TGTGCCTGGAGTCCTGATAGCGGGGCCTACAATGAGCAGTTCTTC. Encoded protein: CAWSPDSGAYNEQFF.

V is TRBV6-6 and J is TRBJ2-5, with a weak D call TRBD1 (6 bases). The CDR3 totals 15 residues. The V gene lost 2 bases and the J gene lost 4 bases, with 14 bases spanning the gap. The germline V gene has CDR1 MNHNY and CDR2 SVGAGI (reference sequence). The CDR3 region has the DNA TGTGCCAGCAGTTACGGGCAGGGGAATTCAGAGACCCAGTACTTC. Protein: CASSYGQGNSETQYF.

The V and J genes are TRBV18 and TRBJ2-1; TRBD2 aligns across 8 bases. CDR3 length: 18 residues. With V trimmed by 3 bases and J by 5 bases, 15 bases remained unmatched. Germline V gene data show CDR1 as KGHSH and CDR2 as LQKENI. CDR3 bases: TGTGCCAGCTCACCGGCCCCCCTGGCGGGAGGACTTAACAATGAGCAGTTCTTC. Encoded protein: CASSPAPLAGGLNNEQFF.

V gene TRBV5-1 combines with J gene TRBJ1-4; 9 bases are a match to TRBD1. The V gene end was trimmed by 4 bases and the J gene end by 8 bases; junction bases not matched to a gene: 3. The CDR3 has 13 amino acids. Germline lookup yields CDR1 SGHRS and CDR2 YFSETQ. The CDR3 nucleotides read TGCGCCAGCAGCCTGGGACAGGGAGAAAAACTGTTTTTT. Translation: CASSLGQGEKLFF.

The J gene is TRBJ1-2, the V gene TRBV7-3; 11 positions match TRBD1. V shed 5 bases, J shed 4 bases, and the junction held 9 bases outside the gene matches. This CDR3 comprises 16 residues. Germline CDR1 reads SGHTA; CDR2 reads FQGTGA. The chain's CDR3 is CASSPTDRGRVYGYTF. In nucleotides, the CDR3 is TGTGCCAGCAGCCCAACGGACAGGGGGCGCGTCTATGGCTACACCTTC. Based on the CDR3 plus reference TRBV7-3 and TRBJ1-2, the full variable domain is GAGVSQTPSNKVTEKGKYVELRCDPISGHTALYWYRQSLGQGPEFLIYFQGTGAADDSGLPNDRFFAVRPEGSVSTLKIQRTERGDSAVYLCASSPTDRGRVYGYTFGSGTRLTVV.